This passage covers 10 T cell receptor beta chains from one sample sequenced in a study of T cells in Graves' hyperthyroidism and ophthalmopathy. What was amplified from RNA transcripts were TCR beta CDR3 regions. Using the HTBI primer set, a first-round RT-PCR was run on the TCR CDR3. TCRdb recomputed calls from the multiplex PCR reads with MiXCR, one row per CDR3 protein. The table has roughly 110,000 distinct CDR3 sequences, more than 15% seen once. The sample consisted of blood. The source of these receptors is a woman aged 45-60 years with Graves' hyperthyroidism.

There are many counts of this clonotype. CDR3 in DNA: TGTGCCAGCAGTCTTCCAGGGGGAGCTGGGACTGAAGCTTTCTTT. The encoded protein is CASSLPGGAGTEAFF. The rearrangement joins TRBV16 to TRBJ1-1; 7 bases match TRBD1. Germline V gene lookup returns CDR1 KGHSY and CDR2 FQNENV. The CDR3 runs 15 residues. The trim removed 6 bases at V and 5 bases at J, leaving 12 bases unmatched.

This clonotype was seen ten or more times. The chain couples TRBV5-1 to TRBJ1-2; possible D gene TRBD1, 5 bases. Germline V lookup: CDR1 SGHRS, CDR2 YFSETQ. CDR3 length equals 15 residues. Between the trimmed V and J ends, which lost 6 bases and 5 bases, there was a span of 20 bases. The CDR3 sequence: CASNYGTRREYGYTF. CDR3 sequence (DNA): TGCGCCAGCAACTACGGGACGAGGAGGGAGTATGGCTACACCTTC.

This clonotype was detected ten times or more. The chain uses TRBV9 and TRBJ1-5; D is unresolved. V lost 1 base, J lost 4 bases, and 21 bases lay in between. CDR1 is SGDLS and CDR2 is YYNGEE in the germline V gene. This CDR3 contains 18 residues. CDR3: CASSVPDDPPDGNQPQHF. CDR3 coding DNA: TGTGCCAGCAGCGTACCTGACGATCCCCCGGACGGGAATCAGCCCCAGCATTTT.

This clonotype was recorded at least ten times. The J gene is TRBJ1-6, the V gene TRBV5-1; D is unclear. Germline CDR1 is SGHRS and CDR2 is YFSETQ. With 2 bases removed from V and 10 bases from J, the gap between germline ends came to 19 bases. CDR3 length equals 16 residues. The CDR3 is CASSFTADIRYSPLHF. CDR3 nucleotides: TGCGCCAGCAGCTTCACCGCAGACATTCGGTACTCACCCCTCCACTTT.

This clonotype was seen ten or more times. The genes are TRBV20-1 and TRBJ2-3, with D tentatively TRBD1 or TRBD2 (5 bases each). V was shortened by 6 bases and J by 2 bases, with 18 bases between the two germline ends. CDR1 is DFQATT and CDR2 is SNEGSKA in the germline V gene (reference sequence). The CDR3 runs 15 residues. CDR3 coding DNA: TGCAGTGCGTACCTCCGGGACGGCAACACAGATACGCAGTATTTT. Protein product: CSAYLRDGNTDTQYF.

This clonotype occurred many times. This chain connects TRBV11-3 to TRBJ2-3, with D uncertain. V was clipped by 0 bases and J by 0 bases, with 1 base between them. The CDR3 loop spans 13 amino acids. The germline gives CDR1 SGHNT, CDR2 YENEEA. The CDR3 DNA sequence: TGTGCCAGCAGCTTAGATAGCACAGATACGCAGTATTTT. It is translated as CASSLDSTDTQYF.

A few counts support this clonotype. One end of the junction varies from germline; a read error may be responsible. This chain connects TRBV6-5 to TRBJ2-1; 11 positions agree with TRBD2. The length of the CDR3 is 16 residues. Per the germline V gene, CDR1 is MNHEY and CDR2 is SVGAGI. CDR3 DNA: TGTGCCAGCGGTTACCCCACTAGCGGGAGCTTGAATGAGCAGTTCTTC. Translated, it gives CASGYPTSGSLNEQFF.

This clonotype occurred many times. The chain carries TRBV5-1 and TRBJ2-2; a weak D match, TRBD1 (5 bases). V lost 0 bases and J 2 bases, leaving 11 bases between the germline ends. CDR3 length: 16 residues. Germline lookup yields CDR1 SGHRS and CDR2 YFSETQ. The CDR3 loop is CASSLDPTENTGELFF. The CDR3 DNA reads TGCGCCAGCAGCTTGGACCCGACAGAAAACACCGGGGAGCTGTTTTTT.

This clonotype was counted ten times or more. The V and J genes are TRBV6-2 or TRBV6-3 and TRBJ2-3; D may be TRBD1 or TRBD2 (5 bases each). The CDR3 is 18 residues long. Trimming shortened V by 2 bases and J by 2 bases, and 20 bases separated the two germline ends. Germline CDR1 and CDR2: MNHEY and SVGEGT. The CDR3 nucleotides read TGTGCCAGCAGTTACCAACTCCGGGACCCTGGATTCACAGATACGCAGTATTTT. Translated, it gives CASSYQLRDPGFTDTQYF.

This clonotype was observed at least ten times. The chain joins TRBV20-1 to TRBJ1-1; tentative D call: TRBD1 (5 bases). This CDR3 has 13 amino acids. Germline V gene data show CDR1 as DFQATT and CDR2 as SNEGSKA (reference sequence). The CDR3 DNA reads as TGCAGAGCCAGTGGGAGAGGGGAGACTGAAGCTTTCTTT. Residues: CRASGRGETEAFF.